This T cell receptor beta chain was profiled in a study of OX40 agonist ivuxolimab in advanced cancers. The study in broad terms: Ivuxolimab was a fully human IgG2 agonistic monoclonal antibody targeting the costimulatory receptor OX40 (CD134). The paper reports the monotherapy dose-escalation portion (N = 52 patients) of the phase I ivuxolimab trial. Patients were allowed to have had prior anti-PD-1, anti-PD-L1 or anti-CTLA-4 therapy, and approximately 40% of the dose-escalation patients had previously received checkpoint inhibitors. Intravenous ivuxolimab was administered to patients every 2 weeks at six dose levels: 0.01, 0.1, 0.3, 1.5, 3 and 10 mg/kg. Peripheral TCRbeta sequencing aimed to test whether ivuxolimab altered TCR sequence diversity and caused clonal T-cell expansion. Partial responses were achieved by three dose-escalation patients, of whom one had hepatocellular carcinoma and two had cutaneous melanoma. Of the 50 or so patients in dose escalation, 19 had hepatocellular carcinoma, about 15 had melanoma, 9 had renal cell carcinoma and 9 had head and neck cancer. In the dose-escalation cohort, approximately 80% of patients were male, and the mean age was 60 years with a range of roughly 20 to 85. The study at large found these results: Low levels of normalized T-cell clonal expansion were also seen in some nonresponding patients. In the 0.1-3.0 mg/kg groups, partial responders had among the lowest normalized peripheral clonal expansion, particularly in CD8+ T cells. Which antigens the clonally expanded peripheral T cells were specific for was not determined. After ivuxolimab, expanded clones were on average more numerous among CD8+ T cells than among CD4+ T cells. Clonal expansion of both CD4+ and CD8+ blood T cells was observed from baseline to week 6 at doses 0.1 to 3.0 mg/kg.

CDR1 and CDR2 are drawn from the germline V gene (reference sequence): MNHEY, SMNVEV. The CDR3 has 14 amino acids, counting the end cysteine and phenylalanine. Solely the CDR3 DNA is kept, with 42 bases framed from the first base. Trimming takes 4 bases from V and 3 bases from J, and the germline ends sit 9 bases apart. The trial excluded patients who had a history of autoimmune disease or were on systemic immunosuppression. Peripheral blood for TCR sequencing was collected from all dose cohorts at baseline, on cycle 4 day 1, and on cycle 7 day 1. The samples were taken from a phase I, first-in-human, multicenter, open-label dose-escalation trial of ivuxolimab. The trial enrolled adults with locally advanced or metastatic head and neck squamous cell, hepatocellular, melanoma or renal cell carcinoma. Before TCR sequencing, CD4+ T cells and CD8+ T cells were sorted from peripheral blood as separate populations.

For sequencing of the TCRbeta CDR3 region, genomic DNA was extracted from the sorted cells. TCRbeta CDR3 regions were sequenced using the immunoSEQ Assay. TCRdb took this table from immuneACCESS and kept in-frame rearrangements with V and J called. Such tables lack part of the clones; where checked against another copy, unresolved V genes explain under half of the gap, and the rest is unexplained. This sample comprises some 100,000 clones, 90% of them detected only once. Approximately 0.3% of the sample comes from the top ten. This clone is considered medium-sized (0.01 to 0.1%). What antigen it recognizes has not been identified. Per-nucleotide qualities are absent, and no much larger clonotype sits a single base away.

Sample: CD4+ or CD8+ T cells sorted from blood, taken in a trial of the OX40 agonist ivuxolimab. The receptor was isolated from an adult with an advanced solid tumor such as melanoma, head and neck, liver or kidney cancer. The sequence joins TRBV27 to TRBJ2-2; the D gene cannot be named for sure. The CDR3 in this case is CASSSFSDTGELFF. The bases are TGTGCCAGCAGTTCCTTTTCGGACACCGGGGAGCTGTTTTTT.